A selection of T cell receptor beta chains follows, all from one sample in a study of cytomegalovirus exposure and HLA in healthy donors. Here immunoSEQ multiplex PCR was the method, and the copy in TCRdb shows in-frame clones only, minus some. Of fewer than 100,000 clones in the sample, 76% were seen once. The sequencing sample was made of PBMCs. The receptors were sampled from a man between 40 and 49 years old in good health and CMV-seronegative. Both conserved end residues are part of each CDR3. D genes are given only for firm matches. A clone size is listed for some rows: how often the clone was seen (once, few, many), or a class if it is expanded.

v_gene: TRBV28
j_gene: TRBJ2-5
d_gene: -
abundance: -
CDR3aa: CASSFLGARETQYF
CDR3nt: TGTGCCAGCAGTTTTTTAGGGGCTCGAGAGACCCAGTACTTC

v_gene: TRBV5-1
j_gene: TRBJ2-1
d_gene: TRBD2
abundance: -
CDR3aa: CASSLAAGGSHNEQFF
CDR3nt: TGCGCCAGCAGCTTGGCGGCGGGAGGGAGCCACAATGAGCAGTTCTTC

v_gene: TRBV4-1
j_gene: TRBJ1-4
d_gene: -
abundance: few
CDR3aa: CASSREQGWSEKLFF
CDR3nt: TGCGCCAGCAGCCGCGAGCAGGGCTGGAGTGAAAAACTGTTTTTT

v_gene: TRBV5-1
j_gene: TRBJ2-7
d_gene: TRBD1
abundance: -
CDR3aa: CASSFTGGFYEQYF
CDR3nt: TGCGCCAGCAGCTTCACAGGGGGATTCTACGAGCAGTACTTC

v_gene: TRBV14
j_gene: TRBJ2-7
d_gene: TRBD2
abundance: -
CDR3aa: CASSPETSGTSYEQYF
CDR3nt: TGTGCCAGCAGCCCTGAGACTAGCGGGACCTCCTACGAGCAGTACTTC

v_gene: TRBV10-3
j_gene: TRBJ1-1
d_gene: -
abundance: few
CDR3aa: CASSEGEQNTEAFF
CDR3nt: TGTGCCAGCAGTGAGGGAGAACAGAACACTGAAGCTTTCTTT

v_gene: TRBV27
j_gene: TRBJ2-2
d_gene: -
abundance: -
CDR3aa: CASSLRLRLTGELFF
CDR3nt: TGTGCCAGCAGTTTAAGGCTACGACTCACCGGGGAGCTGTTTTTT

v_gene: TRBV5-6
j_gene: TRBJ1-2
d_gene: -
abundance: -
CDR3aa: CASTLMTAEGYTF
CDR3nt: TGTGCCAGCACCCTTATGACAGCAGAAGGCTACACCTTC

v_gene: TRBV28
j_gene: TRBJ1-4
d_gene: -
abundance: -
CDR3aa: CASSQKRISATNEKLFF
CDR3nt: TGTGCCAGCAGCCAAAAGAGGATATCTGCAACTAATGAAAAACTGTTTTTT

v_gene: TRBV7-9
j_gene: TRBJ2-1
d_gene: TRBD2
abundance: -
CDR3aa: CASSLVGEGQFF
CDR3nt: TGTGCCAGCAGCTTAGTAGGGGAGGGGCAGTTCTTC

v_gene: TRBV7-9
j_gene: TRBJ2-1
d_gene: -
abundance: -
CDR3aa: CASRWGESSYNEQFF
CDR3nt: TGTGCCAGCAGATGGGGGGAGAGCTCCTACAATGAGCAGTTCTTC

v_gene: TRBV7-9
j_gene: TRBJ1-2
d_gene: -
abundance: few
CDR3aa: CASSLGGGANYGYTF
CDR3nt: TGTGCCAGCAGCTTAGGAGGGGGAGCTAACTATGGCTACACCTTC

v_gene: TRBV2
j_gene: TRBJ2-7
d_gene: -
abundance: -
CDR3aa: CASSETRLGQYF
CDR3nt: TGTGCCAGCAGTGAAACTCGGCTAGGGCAGTACTTC